Below are 18 T cell receptor beta chains sequenced from a single sample in a study of cytomegalovirus exposure and HLA in healthy donors. The primer mix had 60 Vbeta and 13 Jbeta primers. The table came from immunoSEQ multiplex PCR; TCRdb's copy has only in-frame clones and leaves some out. This table holds 100,000 to 150,000 clones, around 73% found once. Sequencing used PBMCs. The receptors were sampled from a man aged 25 to 45 in good health and CMV-seropositive.

The table lists this clone with a count of one. The gene calls are TRBV19 and TRBJ1-2; 9 bases are shared with TRBD1. V was pared by 3 bases and J by 7 bases, with 6 bases of the junction left unmatched. The CDR3 has 14 residues. Germline V gene data show CDR1 as LNHDA and CDR2 as SQIVND (reference sequence). The CDR3 loop is CASSMGDRASGYTF. CDR3 DNA sequence: TGTGCCAGTAGTATGGGGGACAGGGCGAGTGGCTACACCTTC.

This clone occurred once. The chain recombines TRBV27 with TRBJ2-1; tentative D call: TRBD2 (6 bases). Trimming pared 6 bases from V and 4 bases from J, leaving 10 bases between. CDR3 size: 13 residues. The V gene's germline CDR1 is MNHEY and CDR2 SMNVEV (reference sequence). The CDR3 loop reads CASSRDLYNEQFF. The CDR3 region has the DNA TGTGCCAGCAGCCGGGACTTGTACAATGAGCAGTTCTTC.

The V and J genes are TRBV19 and TRBJ2-3, with D unresolved. CDR3 length: 13 amino acids. Germline V gene lookup returns CDR1 LNHDA and CDR2 SQIVND (reference sequence). The germline V and J ends were trimmed by 3 bases and 3 bases, with 7 bases remaining between them. The CDR3 sequence: CASSIPGTDTQYF. The DNA for the CDR3 is TGTGCCAGTAGTATTCCGGGTACAGATACGCAGTATTTT. The variable domain in full, with the rest retrieved from reference TRBV19 and TRBJ2-3, is DGGITQSPKYLFRKEGQNVTLSCEQNLNHDAMYWYRQDPGQGLRLIYYSQIVNDFQKGDIAEGYSVSREKKESFPLTVTSAQKNPTAFYLCASSIPGTDTQYFGPGTRLTVL.

This rearrangement joins TRBV28 to TRBJ2-7; D is possibly TRBD2 (6 bases). The V end was cut by 8 bases, the J end by 2 bases, with 16 bases between. This CDR3 region has 14 residues. CDR1 and CDR2 from the germline V gene are MDHEN and SYDVKM. The CDR3 spells CASCRLELPYEQYF. The DNA for the CDR3 is TGTGCCAGCTGTAGACTAGAGCTACCCTACGAGCAGTACTTC.

The chain joins TRBV9 to TRBJ2-5; tentative D call: TRBD2 (6 bases). The CDR3 length is 14 residues. V shed 3 bases and J shed 2 bases, with 11 bases lying between them. Germline CDR1 SGDLS, CDR2 YYNGEE. The CDR3 nucleotides read TGTGCCAGCAGCGCCCGGGACTCACAAGAGACCCAGTACTTC. Its protein is CASSARDSQETQYF.

The V call is TRBV9, the J call TRBJ1-3; D is uncertain. The CDR3 covers 15 residues. With 0 bases removed from V and 0 bases from J, the gap between germline ends came to 7 bases. Germline V gene sequence: CDR1 SGDLS, CDR2 YYNGEE. The CDR3 region has the DNA TGTGCCAGCAGCGTAGCTCCGAGCTCTGGAAACACCATATATTTT. Its protein is CASSVAPSSGNTIYF.

The rearrangement links TRBV9 to TRBJ2-1; 11 positions agree with TRBD2. This CDR3 is built from 15 residues. J lost 6 bases, V lost 1 base, and 3 bases had no gene match. Germline V gene lookup returns CDR1 SGDLS and CDR2 YYNGEE. The CDR3 DNA sequence: TGTGCCAGCAGCGTAACTAGCGGGAGCCCCAATGAGCAGTTCTTC. It yields the protein CASSVTSGSPNEQFF.

The gene calls are TRBV27 and TRBJ2-5; unclear D gene. TRBJ2-7 explains the end of the DNA better; the J call may be wrong. CDR3 length: 12 amino acids. In germline, CDR1 is MNHEY, CDR2 SMNVEV (reference sequence). The CDR3 DNA follows: TGTGCCAGCAGTTTTATGGGCTACGAGCAGTACTTC. Protein: CASSFMGYEQYF.

The chain carries TRBV23-1 and TRBJ2-7; no clear D gene. TRBV23-1 is classed as an ORF, of uncertain function. CDR3 length: 15 residues. V lost 0 bases and J 7 bases, leaving 16 bases between the germline ends. The CDR3 loop is CASSQSRWSPREQYF. The DNA of the CDR3 is TGCGCCAGCAGTCAATCGCGGTGGAGCCCTAGAGAGCAGTACTTC.

The V and J genes are TRBV6-5 and TRBJ1-5; 10 bases fit TRBD1. CDR1 and CDR2 (germline): MNHEY, SVGAGI. CDR3 length: 16 amino acids. V gave up 4 bases and J gave up 2 bases; unmatched junction bases: 5. As DNA, the CDR3 is TGTGCCAGCAGTTCCTCGACAGGGGGCGGCAATCAGCCCCAGCATTTT. It is translated as CASSSSTGGGNQPQHF.

The chain couples TRBV28 to TRBJ2-3; TRBD2 matches at 16 bases. The V and J ends lost 3 bases and 4 bases, in that order; junction bases with no gene match: 10. CDR1 and CDR2 from the germline V gene are MDHEN and SYDVKM. The CDR3 covers 19 residues. The CDR3 spells CASSFPPTGTSGRADTQYF. For the CDR3, the DNA is TGTGCCAGCAGTTTTCCCCCTACTGGGACTAGCGGGAGGGCAGATACGCAGTATTTT.

This clone was recorded a few times. The chain carries TRBV5-1 and TRBJ1-2; the match to TRBD1 covers 7 bases. Germline-derived CDR1 and CDR2 are SGHRS and YFSETQ. The CDR3 spans 14 residues. V lost 4 bases to trimming and J lost 5 bases; unmatched junction nucleotides: 8. This CDR3 reads CASSTYGTEYGYTF. CDR3 sequence (DNA): TGCGCCAGCAGCACCTACGGGACAGAGTATGGCTACACCTTC.

V and J are TRBV19 and TRBJ1-1, with 10 nucleotides matching TRBD1. This CDR3 has 16 amino acids. Germline V gives CDR1 LNHDA, CDR2 SQIVND (reference sequence). With V trimmed by 7 bases and J by 1 base, 9 bases remained unmatched. CDR3 DNA sequence: TGTGCCAGTAAGGGAGGACAGGGGGTGTGGAACACTGAAGCTTTCTTT. This translates into CASKGGQGVWNTEAFF.

The chain recombines TRBV30 with TRBJ2-1; D is possibly TRBD2 (6 bases). V was pared by 7 bases and J by 9 bases, with 19 bases between. Germline loops: CDR1 GTSNPN, CDR2 SVGIG (reference sequence). The CDR3 extends over 13 amino acids. The CDR3 nucleotides read TGTGCCTCTGGACCACTAGCTCATGGTGAGCAGTTCTTC. This encodes CASGPLAHGEQFF.

The gene calls are TRBV6-1 and TRBJ2-7, with D possibly being TRBD2 (6 bases). The CDR3 runs 13 residues. The V end was cut by 1 base, the J end by 5 bases, with 9 bases between. Germline V gene data show CDR1 as MNHNS and CDR2 as SASEGT. The CDR3 nucleotides read TGTGCCAGCAGTGAAGAACTAGCAGACGAGCAGTACTTC. As protein: CASSEELADEQYF.

This chain uses TRBV19 with TRBJ1-5; D gene uncertain. CDR1 is LNHDA, CDR2 SQIVND, per germline (reference sequence). The CDR3 has 13 amino acids. The V end was cut by 4 bases, the J end by 3 bases, with 7 bases between. This CDR3 reads CASSKAYNQPQHF. In nucleotides, the CDR3 is TGTGCCAGTAGTAAAGCCTACAATCAGCCCCAGCATTTT.

V usage is TRBV6-5 and J usage is TRBJ2-7; D is unclear. This CDR3 spans 14 amino acids. Trimming left V 4 bases short and J 0 bases short, with 10 bases between. CDR1 and CDR2 (germline): MNHEY, SVGAGI. The DNA of the CDR3 is TGTGCCAGCAGTTTGCAGGCCGACTCCTACGAGCAGTACTTC. Translation gives CASSLQADSYEQYF.

V usage is TRBV5-6 and J usage is TRBJ1-1, with D possibly matching TRBD1 (6 bases). Trimming took off 0 bases at V and 1 base at J, with 13 bases between the two ends. The CDR3 is 16 amino acids. Germline lookup yields CDR1 SGHDT and CDR2 YYEEEE. The DNA for the CDR3 is TGTGCCAGCAGCTTGGTCCAGACAGGCCCGAACACTGAAGCTTTCTTT. This translates into CASSLVQTGPNTEAFF.